This T cell receptor beta chain came from a study of beta chain features in type 1 diabetes listed by TCRdb under 2018. Turning to the overall study: Patients and healthy donors did not differ in mean age, gender distribution, total cell number or subset yield. A total of approximately 100 million sorted cells were examined across all samples, and the number of cells per subset was strongly correlated with RNA yield. In the study, recently diagnosed type 1 diabetes patients and matched healthy donors were compared on the TCRB repertoires of their sorted circulating CD4+ T cell subsets. Regulatory and stem cell-like memory subsets were isolated from only 8 patients and roughly 8 healthy donors, whereas naive and central memory subsets came from all 28 donors. What the study reported, not specific to this receptor: Patients with type 1 diabetes made fewer insertions and deleted more nucleotides at VDJ recombination sites, implying thymic rearrangement abnormalities. Because cDNA was sequenced instead of genomic DNA, activated cells with high expression could be over-represented, although the groups did not differ in activation or CD3 levels. In all four CD4+ subsets, TCRB CDR3 length was moderately but significantly shorter in type 1 diabetes patients. Naive, central memory and regulatory TCRB repertoires appeared to be more similar among patients than among healthy donors. Shorter templates might be favored by PCR, yet because patient and control samples were amplified and corrected together, any such skew would affect both groups equally. Because small numbers of individuals were included in the HLA sub-analyses, any influence of HLA type on TCRB rearrangement was left unresolved.

In regard to this clone: The specificity of this receptor is unknown. Within one base of it there is no much larger clone, and no base qualities were kept. Other DNA sequences in the sample encode the same CDR3.

CDR1 SGHNT and CDR2 YYREEE were looked up in the germline V gene (reference sequence). Trimming accounts for 4 bases at V and 0 bases at J, while the number of junction bases matched to no gene is 4. Taken from cysteine to phenylalanine, the CDR3 has 15 residues. Left in the record is the CDR3 DNA by itself, 45 bases read in frame from the first base. All of the isolated RNA was reverse transcribed with the High Capacity cDNA Reverse Transcription Kit, so expressed TCRB transcripts were sequenced. Naive, central memory and regulatory T cell samples underwent deep immunoSEQ sequencing, averaging about 3.57 million total reads per sample. Sorted cells were lysed in RLT buffer and RNA was extracted with DNase-treated RNeasy Micro or Mini kits, depending on cell number. Each cell subset was processed separately to prevent cross-contamination, with patient and healthy donor samples processed together. TCRB sequences were amplified from cDNA with the immunoSEQ multiplex PCR, producing 87-bp fragments spanning the CDR3 region. The amplicons were sequenced using the Illumina HiSeq platform. On the authors' methods: Synthetic template baselines were used to correct PCR bias computationally, reads within Hamming distance 2 were collapsed, and singletons that could not be merged were discarded. By aligning reads against IMGT, V, D and J genes, CDR3 length, and insertions or deletions at six rearrangement sites were assigned. Clonotype counts were normalized to sorted cell number within each subset before computing true diversity and Gini coefficients with the tcR R package. Repertoire sharing was quantified using the overlap coefficient calculated on TCRB nucleotide sequences. Out-of-frame TCRB sequences from naive cells were analyzed as a proxy for the pre-selection repertoire. In its TCRdb copy, this immuneACCESS table keeps in-frame sequences only and misses some clones. Where compared with another copy, unresolved V genes explain less than half of these, and the others have no known cause. The D gene and trimming were derived from the DNA, and the V and J assignments and clone size from that table. The sample table contains about 650,000 clones; only one count was recorded for around 12% of them. Clones ranked in the top ten supply around 0.12% of the sample.

Each donor gave one peripheral blood draw, roughly 110 mL on average, collected into heparinised tubes. Naive, central memory, regulatory and stem cell-like memory CD4+ T cells were sorted on a BD FACSAria II using a panel including CD45RO, CCR7, CD25, CD127, CD95 and CD27. A purity above 95% was achieved for all sorted populations. PBMCs were isolated right away by Lymphoprep density gradient centrifugation and were stained directly, without culture. So that batch effects would be minimized, each experiment stained and sorted samples in pairs, pairing one healthy donor with one patient. The receptor was derived from a man aged 25-45 years with type 1 diabetes. Sequenced input: naive CD4+ T cells from blood. Read against the paper, the sample's cell subset or site label means: true naive CD4+ T cells. Here the chain combines TRBV5-4 and TRBJ2-7; TRBD1 matches 10 bases in the middle. The CDR3 amino acid sequence is: CASSRDRGSSYEQYF. The nucleotides are TGTGCCAGCAGCCGGGACAGGGGAAGCTCCTACGAGCAGTACTTC.